This TCR beta chain was documented in a study of response to subunit inactivated influenza vaccine. Whole-study findings and limits: Only a handful of new T cells, the authors suggested, are recruited with each seasonal influenza vaccination.

This CDR3 is built from 17 residues. In germline, CDR1 is LGHDT, CDR2 YNNKEL (reference sequence). A remark on this clonotype: Antigen: not known. One end of the junction does not line up with germline, which may come from a read error.

In TCRdb, the RT-PCR reads were re-called with MiXCR into one record per CDR3 protein. Seen here are under 800,000 distinct CDR3 sequences, approximately 14% observed once, and the top ten hold 6% to 8%. This sequence originates from a man aged 50-59 years who received an inactivated influenza vaccine. This rearrangement joins TRBV3-1 to TRBJ2-1; perhaps TRBD2 as D (6 bases). The sequences come from PBMCs from blood, collected about 14 days before vaccination. The CDR3 coding sequence is TGTGTCAGCAGCCAAGATAACCTCGGGAGAGGAGACAATGAGCAGTTCTTC. The encoded protein is CVSSQDNLGRGDNEQFF.